This is a list of T cell receptor beta chains from one sample in a study of T cell responses to AZD1222 COVID-19 vaccine. TCRdb's table, derived via immunoSEQ multiplex PCR, lists solely in-frame clones and lacks some. This table has about 56,000 clones, 80% appearing once. The sample consisted of peripheral blood, taken 28 days after the second AZD1222 dose. These receptor sequences come from an adult who received the AZD1222 COVID-19 vaccine. Both conserved end residues are part of each CDR3. Each record gives: V gene, clone size, J gene, D gene, CDR3 protein, CDR3 DNA. A D gene is named only where the DNA matches it firmly. Clone sizes are given selectively: once, few, many, or a class where the clone is expanded.

v_gene: TRBV5-4
abundance: .
j_gene: TRBJ2-3
d_gene: .
CDR3aa: CASSLQGGTLQGTQYF
CDR3nt: TGTGCCAGCAGCTTACAGGGTGGCACGCTTCAAGGTACGCAGTATTTT

v_gene: TRBV27
abundance: .
j_gene: TRBJ2-6
d_gene: .
CDR3aa: CASSPTGVYVLTF
CDR3nt: TGTGCCAGCAGCCCGACTGGGGTTTACGTCCTGACTTTC

v_gene: TRBV10-1
abundance: .
j_gene: TRBJ1-5
d_gene: .
CDR3aa: CASSSGANQPQHF
CDR3nt: TGCGCCAGCAGTAGTGGGGCCAATCAGCCCCAGCATTTT

v_gene: TRBV5-1
abundance: few
j_gene: TRBJ2-1
d_gene: .
CDR3aa: CASSPPFGEQFF
CDR3nt: TGCGCCAGCAGTCCACCTTTCGGTGAGCAGTTCTTC

v_gene: TRBV28
abundance: few
j_gene: TRBJ1-1
d_gene: .
CDR3aa: CASSSRARINTEAFF
CDR3nt: TGTGCCAGCAGTTCACGGGCACGGATTAACACTGAAGCTTTCTTT

v_gene: TRBV11-2
abundance: .
j_gene: TRBJ1-3
d_gene: .
CDR3aa: CASSLGDGNTIYF
CDR3nt: TGTGCCAGCAGCTTAGGCGATGGAAACACCATATATTTT

v_gene: TRBV2
abundance: .
j_gene: TRBJ1-5
d_gene: TRBD1
CDR3aa: CASNSDRARNQPQHF
CDR3nt: TGTGCCAGCAACTCGGACAGGGCCAGGAATCAGCCCCAGCATTTT

v_gene: TRBV21-1
abundance: once
j_gene: TRBJ2-4
d_gene: .
CDR3aa: CASSKANGTSGNIQYF
CDR3nt: TGTGCCAGCAGCAAAGCGAATGGGACTAGCGGAAACATTCAGTACTTC

v_gene: TRBV28
abundance: few
j_gene: TRBJ2-7
d_gene: .
CDR3aa: CATRGTPEQYF
CDR3nt: TGTGCCACTCGCGGGACTCCCGAGCAGTACTTC

v_gene: TRBV11-2
abundance: .
j_gene: TRBJ2-2
d_gene: .
CDR3aa: CASSLAANTGELFF
CDR3nt: TGTGCCAGCAGCTTGGCCGCGAACACCGGGGAGCTGTTTTTT

v_gene: TRBV28
abundance: .
j_gene: TRBJ1-2
d_gene: .
CDR3aa: CASTRDGASYGYTF
CDR3nt: TGTGCCAGCACCCGGGACGGAGCATCTTATGGCTACACCTTC

v_gene: TRBV5-1
abundance: .
j_gene: TRBJ2-3
d_gene: .
CDR3aa: CASSLVVGGSDTQYF
CDR3nt: TGCGCCAGCAGCTTGGTTGTTGGAGGTTCAGATACGCAGTATTTT

v_gene: TRBV15
abundance: .
j_gene: TRBJ1-3
d_gene: TRBD1
CDR3aa: CATSRAGTGVGNTIYF
CDR3nt: TGTGCCACCAGCAGAGCCGGAACAGGGGTGGGAAACACCATATATTTT

v_gene: TRBV28
abundance: .
j_gene: TRBJ1-4
d_gene: TRBD1
CDR3aa: CASRTGGTNEKLFF
CDR3nt: TGTGCCAGCAGGACAGGGGGTACAAATGAAAAACTGTTTTTT

v_gene: TRBV10-1
abundance: .
j_gene: TRBJ2-2
d_gene: .
CDR3aa: CASRRGSNTGELFF
CDR3nt: TGCGCCAGCAGGAGGGGTTCGAACACCGGGGAGCTGTTTTTT

v_gene: TRBV6-5
abundance: .
j_gene: TRBJ1-2
d_gene: TRBD1
CDR3aa: CASSPGTGYGYTF
CDR3nt: TGTGCCAGCAGTCCCGGGACAGGGTATGGCTACACCTTC

v_gene: TRBV19
abundance: .
j_gene: TRBJ1-2
d_gene: .
CDR3aa: CASSTTANYGYTF
CDR3nt: TGTGCCAGTAGTACCACTGCGAACTATGGCTACACCTTC

v_gene: TRBV28
abundance: .
j_gene: TRBJ1-2
d_gene: .
CDR3aa: CASRATVNYGYTF
CDR3nt: TGTGCCAGCAGGGCGACAGTCAACTATGGCTACACCTTC

v_gene: TRBV5-1
abundance: few
j_gene: TRBJ1-1
d_gene: TRBD1
CDR3aa: CASSTDRDGTEAFF
CDR3nt: TGCGCCAGCAGCACCGACAGGGATGGCACTGAAGCTTTCTTT

v_gene: TRBV28
abundance: .
j_gene: TRBJ2-5
d_gene: TRBD2
CDR3aa: CASSSIPGLVIAETQYF
CDR3nt: TGTGCCAGCAGTTCAATTCCGGGACTAGTCATAGCCGAGACCCAGTACTTC

v_gene: TRBV6-2/TRBV6-3
abundance: .
j_gene: TRBJ1-3
d_gene: .
CDR3aa: CASSAPGRRSGNTIYF
CDR3nt: TGTGCCAGCAGTGCTCCGGGACGTCGCTCTGGAAACACCATATATTTT

v_gene: TRBV28
abundance: .
j_gene: TRBJ1-1
d_gene: TRBD1
CDR3aa: CASQDRLNTEAFF
CDR3nt: TGTGCCAGCCAGGACAGGTTGAACACTGAAGCTTTCTTT

v_gene: TRBV19
abundance: .
j_gene: TRBJ1-1
d_gene: .
CDR3aa: CASSTSRADTEAFF
CDR3nt: TGTGCCAGTAGTACTTCCAGGGCTGACACTGAAGCTTTCTTT

v_gene: TRBV6-2/TRBV6-3
abundance: .
j_gene: TRBJ1-1
d_gene: .
CDR3aa: CASSLGPGTEAFF
CDR3nt: TGTGCCAGCAGTCTGGGACCGGGCACTGAAGCTTTCTTT

v_gene: TRBV3-1/TRBV3-2
abundance: .
j_gene: TRBJ1-2
d_gene: .
CDR3aa: CASSQDRGFWGYTF
CDR3nt: TGTGCCAGCAGCCAAGATAGGGGTTTTTGGGGCTACACCTTC

v_gene: TRBV4-1
abundance: few
j_gene: TRBJ1-6
d_gene: TRBD1
CDR3aa: CASSGGTGGTPLHF
CDR3nt: TGCGCCAGCAGCGGGGGGACAGGGGGGACACCCCTCCACTTT

v_gene: TRBV5-1
abundance: .
j_gene: TRBJ1-4
d_gene: .
CDR3aa: CASSLVGTPVGELFF
CDR3nt: TGCGCCAGCAGCTTGGTGGGCACACCCGTTGGGGAACTGTTTTTT

v_gene: TRBV30
abundance: .
j_gene: TRBJ2-1
d_gene: .
CDR3aa: CAWSPGAYNEQFF
CDR3nt: TGTGCCTGGAGTCCCGGGGCCTACAATGAGCAGTTCTTC

v_gene: TRBV6-6
abundance: .
j_gene: TRBJ2-2
d_gene: .
CDR3aa: CASRTSSASTGELFF
CDR3nt: TGTGCCAGCAGAACGAGCAGTGCGAGCACCGGGGAGCTGTTTTTT

v_gene: TRBV7-2
abundance: .
j_gene: TRBJ1-5
d_gene: .
CDR3aa: CASSLEGSTSNQPQHF
CDR3nt: TGTGCCAGCAGCTTAGAGGGGTCCACCTCTAATCAGCCCCAGCATTTT

v_gene: TRBV11-3
abundance: .
j_gene: TRBJ2-3
d_gene: .
CDR3aa: CASSLDSLPDTQYF
CDR3nt: TGTGCCAGCAGCTTAGATTCTCTCCCAGATACGCAGTATTTT

v_gene: TRBV10-3
abundance: few
j_gene: TRBJ2-1
d_gene: .
CDR3aa: CAISGRLGANEQFF
CDR3nt: TGTGCCATCAGTGGAAGACTAGGAGCCAATGAGCAGTTCTTC

v_gene: TRBV10-2
abundance: .
j_gene: TRBJ2-3
d_gene: .
CDR3aa: CASSHPPRMDTQYF
CDR3nt: TGCGCCAGCAGTCATCCCCCAAGAATGGATACGCAGTATTTT

v_gene: TRBV7-2
abundance: .
j_gene: TRBJ1-2
d_gene: .
CDR3aa: CASSLIRDSGYTF
CDR3nt: TGTGCCAGCAGCTTAATCCGGGACTCTGGCTACACCTTC

v_gene: TRBV28
abundance: .
j_gene: TRBJ2-7
d_gene: .
CDR3aa: CASMSFLWEQYF
CDR3nt: TGTGCCAGCATGAGCTTCCTTTGGGAGCAGTACTTC

v_gene: TRBV29-1
abundance: .
j_gene: TRBJ2-1
d_gene: .
CDR3aa: CSVERAERLFEQFF
CDR3nt: TGCAGCGTTGAAAGGGCGGAACGGCTCTTTGAGCAGTTCTTC

v_gene: TRBV6-4
abundance: .
j_gene: TRBJ2-1
d_gene: TRBD1
CDR3aa: CASSGSRTGLFRKSSYNEQFF
CDR3nt: TGTGCCAGCAGTGGCTCGCGGACAGGGCTCTTTCGGAAAAGCTCCTACAATGAGCAGTTCTTC

v_gene: TRBV27
abundance: .
j_gene: TRBJ2-7
d_gene: TRBD1
CDR3aa: CASSLSQDRAYEQYF
CDR3nt: TGTGCCAGCAGTTTATCGCAGGACAGGGCCTACGAGCAGTACTTC

v_gene: TRBV7-9
abundance: .
j_gene: TRBJ1-1
d_gene: .
CDR3aa: CASSKTGPLTEAFF
CDR3nt: TGTGCCAGCAGCAAAACTGGACCCCTCACTGAAGCTTTCTTT

v_gene: TRBV6-6
abundance: .
j_gene: TRBJ2-2
d_gene: .
CDR3aa: CASSFSGTNTGELFF
CDR3nt: TGTGCCAGCAGTTTCTCCGGGACGAACACCGGGGAGCTGTTTTTT